Each of the 26 T cell receptor beta chains below was sequenced from the same sample in a study of T cell responses to AZD1222 COVID-19 vaccine. Clones were read by immunoSEQ multiplex PCR, and TCRdb kept only the in-frame ones, dropping some. The data show approximately 61,000 clones, with over 75% seen just once and roughly 25% held by the top ten. The material was peripheral blood, obtained 28 days after the second AZD1222 dose. These receptors were obtained from an adult who received the AZD1222 COVID-19 vaccine.

The genes are TRBV7-3 and TRBJ1-1; D unresolved. There are 13 residues in the CDR3. Germline assignment: CDR1 SGHTA and CDR2 FQGTGA. The V gene lost 5 bases and the J gene lost 6 bases, with 13 bases spanning the gap. The CDR3, as DNA: TGTGCCAGCAGCCCTAATCGGGGTTCTGAAGCTTTCTTT. It is translated as CASSPNRGSEAFF.

The rearrangement links TRBV20-1 to TRBJ1-2; D not certain. CDR1 DFQATT and CDR2 SNEGSKA come from the germline V gene (reference sequence). This CDR3 contains 11 residues. The CDR3 sequence: CRVRHGDGYTF. In DNA, the CDR3 is TGCAGGGTGAGACACGGAGATGGCTACACCTTC.

V is TRBV2 and J is TRBJ2-4; 7 nucleotides agree with TRBD1. V shed 0 bases and J 0 bases; nucleotides not matched to a gene: 14. This CDR3 has 20 residues. From germline, CDR1 is SNHLY and CDR2 FYNNEI. The chain's CDR3 is CASSEALIVGQAIAKNIQYF. CDR3 coding DNA: TGTGCCAGCAGTGAAGCGCTTATCGTTGGACAGGCCATAGCCAAAAACATTCAGTACTTC.

This chain links TRBV4-2 with TRBJ1-2; TRBD1 is a possible D gene (6 bases). V was pared by 0 bases and J by 7 bases, with 15 bases between. The V gene's germline CDR1 is LGHNA and CDR2 YNFKEQ. The CDR3 has 15 amino acids. DNA for the CDR3: TGTGCCAGCAGCCAAGACTGGGGGCAAGGGTCTGGCTACACCTTC. It codes for CASSQDWGQGSGYTF.

The rearrangement uses TRBV5-1 and TRBJ1-6, with TRBD1 matching 7 bases. Germline-derived CDR1 and CDR2 are SGHRS and YFSETQ. V gave up 1 base and J gave up 7 bases; unmatched junction bases: 11. CDR3 size: 17 residues. The CDR3 loop is CASSLRRTGPKNSPLHF. The CDR3 DNA sequence: TGCGCCAGCAGCTTGCGAAGGACAGGCCCAAAAAATTCACCCCTCCACTTT.

This clone was observed once. The J gene is TRBJ2-1, the V gene TRBV28; 13 positions match TRBD2. CDR1 and CDR2 from the germline V gene are MDHEN and SYDVKM. The CDR3 consists of 16 residues. Unmatched junction bases numbered 8, after V lost 9 bases and J lost 3 bases. The DNA for the CDR3 is TGTGCCAGTCCCCGACTAGCGGGAGGTGGCTACAATGAGCAGTTCTTC. It codes for CASPRLAGGGYNEQFF.

V gene TRBV6-6 combines with J gene TRBJ1-5; D not certain. V lost 2 bases and J 9 bases, leaving 14 bases between the germline ends. The CDR3 covers 14 residues. Germline V gene lookup returns CDR1 MNHNY and CDR2 SVGAGI (reference sequence). CDR3 bases: TGTGCCAGCAGTTACGGGAGGGAGAGAGGGCCCCAGCATTTT. Translating it yields CASSYGRERGPQHF.

This sequence joins TRBV29-1 and TRBJ1-1; D not certain. Trimming removed 6 bases at V and 1 base at J, with 3 bases between. The CDR3 loop spans 10 amino acids. CDR1 is SQVTM and CDR2 is ANQGSEA in the germline V gene. CDR3 sequence reads: CSVSNTEAFF. In DNA, the CDR3 is TGCAGCGTCTCGAACACTGAAGCTTTCTTT.

This clone occurred a few times. The chain joins TRBV7-8 to TRBJ2-3; 8 bases map to TRBD2. Germline V lookup: CDR1 SGHVS, CDR2 FQNEAQ. J lost 2 bases, V lost 2 bases, and 9 bases had no gene match. The CDR3 consists of 17 residues. The CDR3 protein is CASSLSSRGVLTDTQYF. The CDR3 DNA reads TGTGCCAGCAGCTTAAGCTCGCGGGGGGTCCTCACAGATACGCAGTATTTT.

The J gene is TRBJ2-5, the V gene TRBV19, with 10 nucleotides matching TRBD1. CDR1 and CDR2 (germline): LNHDA, SQIVND (reference sequence). The ends lost 6 bases at V and 5 bases at J; junction bases unmatched: 9. This CDR3 is 15 amino acids long. In nucleotides, the CDR3 is TGTGCCAGTAGCGTCCCGGGACAGGGGTTGGAGACCCAGTACTTC. Protein sequence: CASSVPGQGLETQYF.

The rearrangement joins TRBV29-1 to TRBJ2-2, with D perhaps given as TRBD1 or TRBD2 (5 bases each). Trimming shortened V by 7 bases and J by 3 bases, and 15 bases separated the two germline ends. CDR3 length: 14 residues. Germline CDR1 and CDR2: SQVTM and ANQGSEA. CDR3 DNA sequence: TGCAGCGCGGCGCTGGGGACGGACACCGGGGAGCTGTTTTTT. Translating it yields CSAALGTDTGELFF.

The rearrangement joins TRBV9 to TRBJ2-5; the D gene is possibly TRBD2 (5 bases). CDR3 length equals 16 residues. Germline V gene sequence: CDR1 SGDLS, CDR2 YYNGEE. Trimming cost V 3 bases and J 1 base, with 16 bases left between them. The CDR3 DNA reads TGTGCCAGCAGCGCAGGTCCCCCTAGCTTCCAAGAGACCCAGTACTTC. As protein: CASSAGPPSFQETQYF. The full variable domain, in which reference TRBV9 and TRBJ2-5 provide the parts outside the CDR3, is DSGVTQTPKHLITATGQRVTLRCSPRSGDLSVYWYQQSLDQGLQFLIQYYNGEERAKGNILERFSAQQFPDLHSELNLSSLELGDSALYFCASSAGPPSFQETQYFGPGTRLLVL.

The chain couples TRBV4-1 to TRBJ2-2; TRBD2 might be the D (5 bases). Between the trimmed V and J ends, which lost 4 bases and 5 bases, there was a span of 17 bases. The CDR3 consists of 16 residues. Germline assignment: CDR1 MGHRA and CDR2 YSYEKL. CDR3 in amino acids: CASSLYEGVGTGELFF. CDR3 DNA sequence: TGCGCCAGCAGCCTTTACGAGGGAGTGGGTACCGGGGAGCTGTTTTTT.

This clone was observed a single time. The chain couples TRBV30 to TRBJ2-7; possible D gene TRBD2, 6 bases. The germline V gene has CDR1 GTSNPN and CDR2 SVGIG (reference sequence). CDR3 size: 13 residues. Trimming removed 1 base at V and 9 bases at J, with 16 bases between. In DNA, the CDR3 is TGTGCCTGGAGTGGATGGAGGGGAGCGGGGCAGTACTTC. This encodes CAWSGWRGAGQYF.

This sequence joins TRBV5-6 and TRBJ1-3, with D uncertain. The V gene's germline CDR1 is SGHDT and CDR2 YYEEEE. The length of the CDR3 is 19 residues. Trimming took off 5 bases at V and 0 bases at J, with 24 bases between the two ends. The CDR3 nucleotides are TGTGCCAGCAGTCCGAGTTGGTTACCGCCCGGGCACTCTGGAAACACCATATATTTT. Translated: CASSPSWLPPGHSGNTIYF.

This chain connects TRBV30 to TRBJ2-7, with D tentatively TRBD1 (6 bases). CDR1 is GTSNPN and CDR2 is SVGIG in the germline V gene (reference sequence). The CDR3 covers 12 residues. V was cut by 3 bases and J by 4 bases, with 10 bases left in between. The CDR3 nucleotides are TGTGCCTGGAGCAGGGGCGGTTACGAGCAGTACTTC. Amino acid sequence: CAWSRGGYEQYF.

The table lists this clone with a count of one. The chain recombines TRBV3-1 (or the pseudogene TRBV3-2) with TRBJ1-2; D gene unclear. This CDR3 is built from 13 residues. The V gene lost 0 bases and the J gene lost 4 bases, with 6 bases spanning the gap. From germline, CDR1 is LGHDT and CDR2 YNNKEL (reference sequence). The CDR3 DNA is TGTGCCAGCAGCCAAGATAAAGGCTATGGCTACACCTTC. Encoded protein: CASSQDKGYGYTF.

About this clone itself: The junction departs from germline at one end; a sequencing error may be responsible. V is TRBV5-4 and J is TRBJ1-1; D perhaps matches TRBD1 (6 bases). From germline, CDR1 is SGHNT and CDR2 YYREEE (reference sequence). This CDR3 is 16 amino acids long. CDR3 region: CASRLGRGSIGTEAFF. CDR3 in DNA: TGTGCCAGCAGGTTGGGCAGGGGCTCGATTGGCACTGAAGCTTTCTTT. Based on the CDR3 plus reference TRBV5-4 and TRBJ1-1, the full variable domain is ETGVTQSPTHLIKTRGQQVTLRCSSQSGHNTVSWYQQALGQGPQFIFQYYREEENGRGNFPPRFSGLQFPNYSSELNVNALELDDSALYLCASRLGRGSIGTEAFFGQGTRLTVV.

The chain employs TRBV27 and TRBJ1-2, with D possibly matching TRBD1 (6 bases). The CDR3 has 14 residues. V lost 5 bases and J 8 bases, leaving 18 bases between the germline ends. The germline CDR1 and CDR2 sequences are MNHEY and SMNVEV (reference sequence). This CDR3 reads CASSILPGAEGYTF. CDR3 coding DNA: TGTGCCAGCAGTATCCTCCCAGGGGCGGAGGGCTACACCTTC.

The chain recombines TRBV28 with TRBJ2-7; D is ambiguous. The CDR3 loop spans 12 amino acids. V lost 7 bases to trimming and J lost 0 bases, with 7 bases between them. Germline V gives CDR1 MDHEN, CDR2 SYDVKM. The CDR3 bases are TGTGCCAGCACCCGGACCTCCTACGAGCAGTACTTC. This gives the protein CASTRTSYEQYF.

The chain carries TRBV21-1 and TRBJ1-5. TRBV21-1 is labeled a pseudogene. The CDR3 has 18 residues. The CDR3 sequence: CASSKETIRGQVHQPQHF. The CDR3 DNA follows: TGTGCCAGCAGCAAAGAAACCATCCGGGGGCAAGTCCATCAGCCCCAGCATTTT.

This rearrangement joins TRBV9 to TRBJ2-1, with 12 positions matching TRBD2. CDR1 and CDR2 from the germline V gene are SGDLS and YYNGEE. This CDR3 is 16 amino acids long. V shed 3 bases, J shed 4 bases, and the junction held 5 bases outside the gene matches. The CDR3 DNA follows: TGTGCCAGCAGCGGGGCAACTAGCGGGGGGTACAATGAGCAGTTCTTC. This gives the protein CASSGATSGGYNEQFF.

Concerning this clone: One end of the junction varies from germline; a read error may be responsible. J is TRBJ2-2 and V is TRBV7-7, with 8 nucleotides matching TRBD1. The germline CDR1 and CDR2 sequences are SSHAT and FNYEAQ (reference sequence). The CDR3 extends over 17 amino acids. The CDR3 is CASSLEFGQGNTGELFF. In nucleotides, the CDR3 is TGTGCTAGCAGCTTAGAGTTCGGACAGGGCAATACCGGGGAGCTGTTTTTT.

In its sample, this clone was seen a few times. The chain employs TRBV10-3 and TRBJ2-7; 7 nucleotides line up with TRBD2. The V and J ends lost 0 bases and 6 bases, in that order; junction bases with no gene match: 8. The CDR3 consists of 15 residues. Germline V gene sequence: CDR1 ENHRY, CDR2 SYGVKD. The CDR3: CAISESTRGRGEQYF. DNA for the CDR3: TGTGCCATCAGTGAGTCGACTCGGGGGAGGGGCGAGCAGTACTTC.

The V gene is TRBV30, the J gene TRBJ1-5; weak D call: TRBD1 (5 bases). Germline CDR1 is GTSNPN and CDR2 is SVGIG (reference sequence). CDR3 length equals 14 residues. V lost 2 bases, J lost 1 base, and 9 bases lay in between. CDR3 in amino acids: CAWSFDSSNQPQHF. CDR3 coding DNA: TGTGCCTGGAGTTTTGACAGCAGCAATCAGCCCCAGCATTTT.

CDR3 residues: CASSSRQDSNYGYTF. In DNA, the CDR3 is TGTGCCAGCAGTTCCCGACAGGACTCTAACTATGGCTACACCTTC. This sequence joins TRBV2 and TRBJ1-2; tentatively, D is TRBD1 (6 bases). This CDR3 spans 15 amino acids. Germline assignment: CDR1 SNHLY and CDR2 FYNNEI. V lost 5 bases to trimming and J lost 0 bases, with 13 bases between them. Supplemented by reference TRBV2 and TRBJ1-2, the full variable domain reads EPEVTQTPSHQVTQMGQEVILRCVPISNHLYFYWYRQILGQKVEFLVSFYNNEISEKSEIFDDQFSVERPDGSNFTLKIRSTKLEDSAMYFCASSSRQDSNYGYTFGSGTRLTVV.